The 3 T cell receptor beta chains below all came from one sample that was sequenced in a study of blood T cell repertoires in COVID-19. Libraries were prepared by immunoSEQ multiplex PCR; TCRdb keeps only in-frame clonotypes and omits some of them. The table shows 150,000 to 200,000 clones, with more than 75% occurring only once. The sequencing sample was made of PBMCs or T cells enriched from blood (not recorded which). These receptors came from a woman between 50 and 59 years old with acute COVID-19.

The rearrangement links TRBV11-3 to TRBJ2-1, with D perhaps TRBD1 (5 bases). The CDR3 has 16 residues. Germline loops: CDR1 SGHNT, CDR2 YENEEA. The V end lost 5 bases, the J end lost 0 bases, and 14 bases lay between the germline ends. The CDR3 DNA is TGTGCCAGCAGCCCAAGATCAGGGCCCTCCTACAATGAGCAGTTCTTC. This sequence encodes CASSPRSGPSYNEQFF.

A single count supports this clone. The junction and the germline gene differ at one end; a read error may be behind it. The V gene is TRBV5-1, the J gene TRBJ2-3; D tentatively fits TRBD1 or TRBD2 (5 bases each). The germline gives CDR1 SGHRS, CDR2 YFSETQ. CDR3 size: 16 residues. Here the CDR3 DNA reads TGCGCCAGCAACTTGGGGGTACAGGATAGCACAGATACGCAGTATTTT. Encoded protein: CASNLGVQDSTDTQYF.

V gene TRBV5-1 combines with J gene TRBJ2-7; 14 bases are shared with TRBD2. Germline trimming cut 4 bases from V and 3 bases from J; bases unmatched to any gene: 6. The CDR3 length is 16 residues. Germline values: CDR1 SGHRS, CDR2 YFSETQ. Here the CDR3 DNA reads TGCGCCAGCAGCCCCGGGACTAGCGGGGGCCACTACGAGCAGTACGTC. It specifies CASSPGTSGGHYEQYV.